This T cell receptor beta chain was captured by sequencing in a study of spatial heterogeneity in lung cancer. Study at large: Raw reads contained each unique TCR and UMI combination more than ten times on average. Study outcomes and limitations: Tracking of tumor mutation counts was seen in expanded intratumoral alpha and beta TCR counts.

J lost 10 bases, V lost 3 bases, and 9 bases had no gene match. This CDR3 spans 15 amino acids. CDR1 and CDR2 from the germline V gene are SGDLS and YYNGEE. There are many counts of this clonotype. Its specificity is unknown. This beta chain came through as a stray read in a library set up for alpha chains, and its size says little. Time point here: sample taken at primary tumor resection. Tumor, nontumor lung or frozen PBMC supplied whole RNA that was sequenced unsorted. Every cDNA TCR molecule received its own unique molecular identifier. One entry per CDR3 protein results from TCRdb running MiXCR on the 5' RACE reads. Of about 11,000 distinct CDR3 sequences in the sample, less than 5.5% were seen once.

This chain uses TRBV9 with TRBJ2-1, with 11 positions matching TRBD2. The clonotype comes from a male donor with early-stage non-small cell lung cancer. Sample: lung tumor tissue, taken at surgery. The CDR3, as DNA: TGTGCCAGCAGCGGAACTAGCGGGAGTAATTACGAGCAGTTCTTC. It encodes CASSGTSGSNYEQFF.